This T cell receptor (beta chain) appears in the sequencing data of a study of cytomegalovirus exposure and HLA in healthy donors (dated by TCRdb to 2017 to 2019). Looking at the study overall: The 670 or so repertoires of the first cohort and the roughly 110 validation repertoires were produced on the same platform, according to a later analysis. The study was designed to test whether signatures of past pathogen exposure could be identified by cataloging public T cell receptors. Along with the roughly 700-subject first cohort, a separate validation cohort of over a hundred different subjects was used. High-throughput TCR immunosequencing, statistical association of individual TCRs with disease status, and machine learning were combined to predict cytomegalovirus infection status. Results and caveats for the whole study, not just this receptor: In a later analysis, TCRs clustered in the first cohort were found to also tend to co-occur in the 120 or so validation repertoires, with 85% to 95% of cluster scores above 0. The classifier was reported to diagnose cytomegalovirus status with high specificity and sensitivity in both the original cohort and the validation cohort. A few of the identified cytomegalovirus-associated TCR beta chains were confirmed in vitro to be specific for cytomegalovirus antigens. Most TCR sequences were observed very rarely across donors, whereas some public TCRs were present in many individuals. It was suggested by the authors that the approach could potentially be generalized to other disease states and immunological phenotypes. The study gave a list of 150 to 200 TCR beta chains associated with cytomegalovirus. A later analysis had no HLA typing for the validation cohort, so co-occurrence there was scored across all 110 or so repertoires.

Library preparation employed the immunoSEQ multiplex PCR assay. Turning to the authors' computational methods: A statistical classification framework was built to diagnose cytomegalovirus status from the catalog of TCR beta chain sequences. TCRdb's version of the immuneACCESS table is confined to in-frame rearrangements and falls short of the full clone set. An unresolved V gene accounts for under half of the shortfall where checked; the remainder is of unknown origin. That table gives V, J and clone size, and the DNA gave D and trimming. The table for this sample lists about 130,000 clones; about 90% of them were counted only once. Of the sample, approximately 1.3% falls within the top ten clones. Spanning cysteine to phenylalanine, the CDR3 consists of 15 amino acids. Of all the DNA, just the CDR3 is kept, 45 bases in frame from base 1. V lost 6 bases and J lost 2 bases; the stretch between them is 13 bases long. The germline V gene supplies CDR1 SNHLY and CDR2 FYNNEI.

The donors belonged to the validation cohort of approximately 130 subjects, which was separate from the approximately 610-subject first cohort. On this clone: The antigen this receptor binds is unknown. No base qualities exist here, and no much larger clone lies one base off it.

Sequencing was carried out using PBMCs. The sequence was collected from a man in his thirties or forties in good health and CMV-seronegative. The chain couples TRBV2 to TRBJ2-2, with the D gene uncertain. Here is the DNA: TGTGCCAGCAGACCCGACAACGGTAACACCGGGGAGCTGTTTTTT. It encodes CASRPDNGNTGELFF. Supplemented by the reference TRBV2 and TRBJ2-2 proteins around the CDR3, the complete variable domain is EPEVTQTPSHQVTQMGQEVILRCVPISNHLYFYWYRQILGQKVEFLVSFYNNEISEKSEIFDDQFSVERPDGSNFTLKIRSTKLEDSAMYFCASRPDNGNTGELFFGEGSRLTVL.